This is a list of T cell receptor beta chains from one sample in a study of blood T cell repertoires in COVID-19. Clones were read by immunoSEQ multiplex PCR, and TCRdb kept only the in-frame ones, dropping some. Here the sample spans 55,000 or so clones, roughly 86% being singletons. Source material: peripheral blood. These receptors were taken from a man aged 55 to 70 with active COVID-19. The CDR3 runs from the conserved cysteine through the conserved F or W. D genes are given only for firm matches. A clone size is listed for some rows: how often the clone was seen (once, few, many), or a class if it is expanded.

j_call	clone_size	v_call	cdr3_length	d_call	cdr3_nt	cdr3_aa
TRBJ2-2	NA	TRBV21-1	17	NA	TGTGCCACCAACCCAATGGCTAGCGGGAAGAACACCGGGGAGCTGTTTTTT	CATNPMASGKNTGELFF
TRBJ1-1	few	TRBV19	15	NA	TGTGCCAGTAGTTTATTGGGCGGGCGGAACACTGAAGCTTTCTTT	CASSLLGGRNTEAFF
TRBJ1-5	few	TRBV10-3	15	NA	TGTGCCATCAGTGATTGGGGGGTGTCTGATCAGCCCCAGCATTTT	CAISDWGVSDQPQHF
TRBJ2-1	NA	TRBV6-5	15	TRBD2	TGTGCCAGCAGTTGGGGACTAGCGGTAAACAATGAGCAGTTCTTC	CASSWGLAVNNEQFF
TRBJ1-2	NA	TRBV2	13	NA	TGTGCCAGCAGGCGCACCTCTAACTATGGCTACACCTTC	CASRRTSNYGYTF
TRBJ2-1	NA	TRBV28	15	NA	TGTGCCAGCAAAAAGGGAGAACTGTCCTACAATGAGCAGTTCTTC	CASKKGELSYNEQFF
TRBJ2-5	once	TRBV27	16	TRBD2	TGTGCCAGCAGTACCCCGAGCGGGGTTGGGGCGGGGACCCAGTACTTC	CASSTPSGVGAGTQYF
TRBJ2-7	once	TRBV9	15	NA	TGTGCCAGCAGCGTAGGGGCACCTAACTCCTACGAGCAGTACTTC	CASSVGAPNSYEQYF
TRBJ1-2	few	TRBV4-2	14	NA	TGTGCCAGCAGCCAAGAGAGGGGGGGAGCTGGCTACACCTTC	CASSQERGGAGYTF
TRBJ2-5	NA	TRBV5-6	13	NA	TGTGCCAGCAGCGCCAGCAGGGGAGAGACCCAGTACTTC	CASSASRGETQYF
TRBJ2-3	NA	TRBV6-4	11	NA	TGTGCCAGCAGTGCCGGAGATACGCAGTATTTT	CASSAGDTQYF
TRBJ1-5	NA	TRBV2	14	TRBD1	TGTGCCAGCAGTTCGACAGGGGGCAATCAGCCCCAGCATTTT	CASSSTGGNQPQHF
TRBJ2-3	NA	TRBV27	13	TRBD2	TGTGCCAGCAGCCAGACTAGCGGCGATACGCAGTATTTT	CASSQTSGDTQYF
TRBJ1-2	NA	TRBV7-9	15	TRBD1	TGTGCCAGCAGCTTACAGGGACAGGGGAGGTATGGCTACACCTTC	CASSLQGQGRYGYTF
TRBJ1-5	NA	TRBV6-5	13	NA	TGTGCCAGCAGTTACGGGGGAGGACAGCCCCAGCATTTT	CASSYGGGQPQHF
TRBJ2-1	NA	TRBV6-2/TRBV6-3	15	NA	TGTGCCAGCAGTTATAGGCGGGGTCTTTACAATGAGCAGTTCTTC	CASSYRRGLYNEQFF
TRBJ2-1	NA	TRBV13	16	NA	TGTGCCAGCAGCCGAACGTGGGGGGGGGCTGACAATGAGCAGTTCTTC	CASSRTWGGADNEQFF
TRBJ1-2	NA	TRBV6-5	13	NA	TGTGCCAGCAGTCCCCGGACACTTTATGGCTACACCTTC	CASSPRTLYGYTF
TRBJ2-1	NA	TRBV10-3	17	NA	TGTGCCATCAGTGGGGGAACCTCGGGACTCGCAATCAATGAGCAGTTCTTC	CAISGGTSGLAINEQFF
TRBJ2-1	NA	TRBV9	17	TRBD2	TGTGCCAGCAGCGTAGCATGGCTAGCGGGAGGCGGCAATGAGCAGTTCTTC	CASSVAWLAGGGNEQFF
TRBJ2-1	NA	TRBV9	14	TRBD1	TGTGCCAGCTCTTGGGACAGTCGCTACAATGAGCAGTTCTTC	CASSWDSRYNEQFF
TRBJ2-7	NA	TRBV11-1	15	TRBD1	TGTGCCAGCAGCTCGACAGGGAGAGGGGCCTACGAGCAGTACTTC	CASSSTGRGAYEQYF
TRBJ2-3	NA	TRBV27	15	NA	TGTGCCAGCAGTCCGACAGCGGGTGGCACAGATACGCAGTATTTT	CASSPTAGGTDTQYF
TRBJ2-7	NA	TRBV7-3	15	TRBD1	TGTGCCAGCAGCGACGCCGGGACAGGGCCCCACGAGCAGTACTTC	CASSDAGTGPHEQYF
TRBJ1-5	NA	TRBV20-1	14	NA	TGCAGTGCTAGTACGAGTATTACAGCTCAGCCCCAGCATTTT	CSASTSITAQPQHF
TRBJ2-7	NA	TRBV7-2	13	NA	TGTGCCAGCAGCCTTACTTTCTCCTACGAGCAGTACTTC	CASSLTFSYEQYF
TRBJ2-7	NA	TRBV6-5	14	NA	TGTGCCAGCAGTTACGAGGGAACCACCTACGAGCAGTACTTC	CASSYEGTTYEQYF
TRBJ2-7	few	TRBV27	13	TRBD2	TGTGCCAGCACTACTAGCGGGAGCTACGAGCAGTACTTC	CASTTSGSYEQYF
TRBJ2-1	NA	TRBV12-5	14	TRBD2	TGTGCTAGTGGCCGGACTAGCGGGAGTAATGAGCAGTTCTTC	CASGRTSGSNEQFF
TRBJ2-5	NA	TRBV12-3/TRBV12-4	13	TRBD2	TGTGCCAGCAGTCGGGGGGTCCAAGAGACCCAGTACTTC	CASSRGVQETQYF
TRBJ2-3	NA	TRBV11-2	16	TRBD2	TGTGCCAGCAGCTTAGGGACTAGCGGGTTAGCAGATACGCAGTATTTT	CASSLGTSGLADTQYF
TRBJ2-3	NA	TRBV27	15	TRBD1	TGTGCCAGCAGTTTACCGACAGGGTTGGGGGATACGCAGTATTTT	CASSLPTGLGDTQYF
TRBJ2-1	once	TRBV29-1	15	TRBD2	TGCAGCGTTGCCGGTTCTAGCGGGTATGTTCATGAGCAGTTCTTC	CSVAGSSGYVHEQFF
TRBJ2-7	NA	TRBV27	10	NA	TGTGCCAGCGGACTCTACGAGCAGTACTTC	CASGLYEQYF
TRBJ2-7	NA	TRBV5-1	13	NA	TGCGCCAGCAGCTCTGAGCGCACCTACGAGCAGTACTTC	CASSSERTYEQYF
TRBJ1-2	NA	TRBV12-5	15	NA	TGTGCTAGTGGTCCCTATAGGGGCGCGGACTATGGCTACACCTTC	CASGPYRGADYGYTF
TRBJ2-1	NA	TRBV15	15	TRBD1	TGTGCCACCAGCAGGGGACAGGGGGGCTTTGATGAGCAGTTCTTC	CATSRGQGGFDEQFF
TRBJ2-1	NA	TRBV7-3	14	TRBD2	TGTGCCAGCAGGCCGGGAGGAGCCGAAAATGAGCAGTTCTTC	CASRPGGAENEQFF
TRBJ2-1	NA	TRBV28	16	TRBD2	TGTGCCAGCAGTTTATTCCCGGGACTAGGATACAATGAGCAGTTCTTC	CASSLFPGLGYNEQFF
TRBJ1-1	NA	TRBV9	13	NA	TGTGCCAGCAGCGAGGGGCTGAACACTGAAGCTTTCTTT	CASSEGLNTEAFF
TRBJ1-2	NA	TRBV5-1	14	NA	TGCGCCAGCAGCTTGGGCGGGGAGGGCCATGGCTACACCTTC	CASSLGGEGHGYTF
TRBJ2-7	NA	TRBV5-1	16	TRBD2	TGCGCCAGCAGCTTGGGCGGGAGTGACCCCTCCTACGAGCAGTACTTC	CASSLGGSDPSYEQYF
TRBJ2-7	NA	TRBV11-2	16	TRBD2	TGTGCCAGCAGCGGGGGGACTACCATCGGGTCCTACGAGCAGTACTTC	CASSGGTTIGSYEQYF
TRBJ2-7	NA	TRBV3-1/TRBV3-2	12	TRBD2	TGTGCCAGCAGCCAAGCGGGAGGTGAGCAGTACTTC	CASSQAGGEQYF
TRBJ2-7	NA	TRBV7-3	13	TRBD1	TGTGCCAGCAGCGCCGGGACAGGGTACGAGCAGTACTTC	CASSAGTGYEQYF
TRBJ2-3	NA	TRBV15	15	NA	TGTGCCACCATAGCCGGGACTCGTACCGAAGATACGCAGTATTTT	CATIAGTRTEDTQYF
TRBJ1-6	NA	TRBV18	17	NA	TGTGCCAGCTCACCTTCTCTGACAGAAACTTATAATTCACCCCTCCACTTT	CASSPSLTETYNSPLHF
TRBJ2-7	NA	TRBV21-1	12	NA	TGTGCCAGCAGCTACAGCTCCTACGAGCAGTACTTC	CASSYSSYEQYF
TRBJ2-4	NA	TRBV2	12	TRBD1	TGTGCCAATATGGACAGGAAAAACATTCAGTACTTC	CANMDRKNIQYF
TRBJ2-7	NA	TRBV2	16	TRBD2	TGTGCCAGCAAGAGGGATAGCGGGAGAGGGACCTACGAGCAGTACTTC	CASKRDSGRGTYEQYF
TRBJ2-1	NA	TRBV4-1	20	TRBD2	TGCGCCAGCAGCCAAGAGGGGACTAGCGGGATGCGTATCTCCTACAATGAGCAGTTCTTC	CASSQEGTSGMRISYNEQFF
TRBJ2-2	NA	TRBV29-1	13	NA	TGCAGCGTTAAAGTCGGTAACACCGGGGAGCTGTTTTTT	CSVKVGNTGELFF